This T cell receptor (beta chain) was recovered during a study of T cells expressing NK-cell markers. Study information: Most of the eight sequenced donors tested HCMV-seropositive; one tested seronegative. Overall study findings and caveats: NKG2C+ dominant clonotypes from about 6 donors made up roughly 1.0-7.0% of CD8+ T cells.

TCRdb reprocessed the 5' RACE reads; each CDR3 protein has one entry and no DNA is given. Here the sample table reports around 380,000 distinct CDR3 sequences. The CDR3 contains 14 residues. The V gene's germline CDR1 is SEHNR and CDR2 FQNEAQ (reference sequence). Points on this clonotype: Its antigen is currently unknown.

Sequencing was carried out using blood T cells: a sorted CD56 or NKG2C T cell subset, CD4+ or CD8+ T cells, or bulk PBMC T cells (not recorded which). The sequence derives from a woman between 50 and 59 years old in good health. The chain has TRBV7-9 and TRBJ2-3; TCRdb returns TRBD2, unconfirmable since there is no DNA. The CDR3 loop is CASSPTYRGDTQYF.